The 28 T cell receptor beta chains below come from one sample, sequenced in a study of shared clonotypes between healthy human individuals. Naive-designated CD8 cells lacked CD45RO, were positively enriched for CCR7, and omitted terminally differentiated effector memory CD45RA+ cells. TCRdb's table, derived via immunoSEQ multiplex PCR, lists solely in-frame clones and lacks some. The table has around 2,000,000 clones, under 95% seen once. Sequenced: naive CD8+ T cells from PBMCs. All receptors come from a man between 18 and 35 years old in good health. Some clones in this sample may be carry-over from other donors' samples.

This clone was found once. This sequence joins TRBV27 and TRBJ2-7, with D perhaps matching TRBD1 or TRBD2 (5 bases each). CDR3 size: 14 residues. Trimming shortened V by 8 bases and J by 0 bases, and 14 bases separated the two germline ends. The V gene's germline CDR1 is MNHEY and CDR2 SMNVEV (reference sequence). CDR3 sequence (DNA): TGTGCCAGCGGGGGACCGTCAAACTCCTACGAGCAGTACTTC. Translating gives CASGGPSNSYEQYF.

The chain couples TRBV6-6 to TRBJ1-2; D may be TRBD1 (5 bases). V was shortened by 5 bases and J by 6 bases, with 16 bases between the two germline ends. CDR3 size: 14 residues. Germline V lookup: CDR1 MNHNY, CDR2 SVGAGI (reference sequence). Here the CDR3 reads CASSPLRTPHGYTF. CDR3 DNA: TGTGCCAGCAGTCCCCTCCGGACACCACATGGCTACACCTTC.

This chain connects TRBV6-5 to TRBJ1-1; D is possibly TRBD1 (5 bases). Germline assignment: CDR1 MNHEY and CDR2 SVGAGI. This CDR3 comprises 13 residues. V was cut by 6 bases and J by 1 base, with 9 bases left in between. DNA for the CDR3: TGTGCCAGCAGGCAAACAGGGAACACTGAAGCTTTCTTT. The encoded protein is CASRQTGNTEAFF.

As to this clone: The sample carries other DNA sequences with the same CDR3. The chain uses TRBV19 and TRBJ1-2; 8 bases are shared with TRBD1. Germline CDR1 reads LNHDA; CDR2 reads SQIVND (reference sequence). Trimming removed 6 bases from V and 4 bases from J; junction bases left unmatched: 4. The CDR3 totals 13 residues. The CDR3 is CASSPTGVYGYTF. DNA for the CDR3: TGTGCCAGTAGCCCGACAGGGGTCTATGGCTACACCTTC.

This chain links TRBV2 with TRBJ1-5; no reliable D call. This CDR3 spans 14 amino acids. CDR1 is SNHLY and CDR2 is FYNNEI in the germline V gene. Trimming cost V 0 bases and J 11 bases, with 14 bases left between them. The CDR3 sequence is CASSEAVRPTAQHF. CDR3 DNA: TGTGCCAGCAGTGAAGCGGTGAGGCCTACTGCCCAGCATTTT.

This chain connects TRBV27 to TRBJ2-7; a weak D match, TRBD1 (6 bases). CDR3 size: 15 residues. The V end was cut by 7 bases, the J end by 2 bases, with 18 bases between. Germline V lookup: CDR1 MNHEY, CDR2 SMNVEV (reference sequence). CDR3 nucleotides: TGTGCCAGCACCCGCAAGTGGGGACAACCCTACGAGCAGTACTTC. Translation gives CASTRKWGQPYEQYF.

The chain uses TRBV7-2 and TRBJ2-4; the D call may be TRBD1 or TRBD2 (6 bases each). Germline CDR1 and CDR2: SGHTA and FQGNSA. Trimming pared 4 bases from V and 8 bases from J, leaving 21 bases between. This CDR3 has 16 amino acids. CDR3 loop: CASSSRYGGRLDIQYF. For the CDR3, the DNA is TGTGCCAGCAGCTCCCGGTATGGGGGGCGATTGGACATTCAGTACTTC. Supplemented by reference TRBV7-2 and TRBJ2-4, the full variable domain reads GAGVSQSPSNKVTEKGKDVELRCDPISGHTALYWYRQSLGQGLEFLIYFQGNSAPDKSGLPSDRFSAERTGGSVSTLTIQRTQQEDSAVYLCASSSRYGGRLDIQYFGAGTRLSVL.

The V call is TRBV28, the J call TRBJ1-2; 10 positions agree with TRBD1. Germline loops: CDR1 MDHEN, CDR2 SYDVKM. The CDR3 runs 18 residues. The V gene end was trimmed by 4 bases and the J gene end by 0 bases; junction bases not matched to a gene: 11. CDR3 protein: CASSSPRDRGHPNYGYTF. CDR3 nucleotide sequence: TGTGCCAGCAGTTCCCCCAGGGACAGGGGTCACCCTAACTATGGCTACACCTTC.

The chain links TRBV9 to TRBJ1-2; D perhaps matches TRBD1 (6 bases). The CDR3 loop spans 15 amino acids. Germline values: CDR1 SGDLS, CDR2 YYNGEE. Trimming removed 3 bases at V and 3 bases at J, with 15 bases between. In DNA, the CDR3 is TGTGCCAGCAGCGGGTTCAGGGGTTTTGACTATGGCTACACCTTC. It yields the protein CASSGFRGFDYGYTF. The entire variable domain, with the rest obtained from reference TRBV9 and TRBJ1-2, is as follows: DSGVTQTPKHLITATGQRVTLRCSPRSGDLSVYWYQQSLDQGLQFLIQYYNGEERAKGNILERFSAQQFPDLHSELNLSSLELGDSALYFCASSGFRGFDYGYTFGSGTRLTVV.

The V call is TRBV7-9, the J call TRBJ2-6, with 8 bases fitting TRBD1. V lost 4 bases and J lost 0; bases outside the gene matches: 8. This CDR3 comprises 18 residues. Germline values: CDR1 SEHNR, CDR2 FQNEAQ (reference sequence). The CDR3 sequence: CASSSTGGTPSGANVLTF. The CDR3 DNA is TGTGCCAGCAGCTCCACAGGGGGTACGCCCTCTGGGGCCAACGTCCTGACTTTC. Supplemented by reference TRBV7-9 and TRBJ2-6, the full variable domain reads DTGVSQNPRHKITKRGQNVTFRCDPISEHNRLYWYRQTLGQGPEFLTYFQNEAQLEKSRLLSDRFSAERPKGSFSTLEIQRTEQGDSAMYLCASSSTGGTPSGANVLTFGAGSRLTVL.

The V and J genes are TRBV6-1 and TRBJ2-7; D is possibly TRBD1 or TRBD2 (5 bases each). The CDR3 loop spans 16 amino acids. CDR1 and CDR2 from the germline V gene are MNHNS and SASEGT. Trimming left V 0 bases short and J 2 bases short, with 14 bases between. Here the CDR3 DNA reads TGTGCCAGCAGTGAAGCCCCGGGGCCAGCAACCTACGAGCAGTACTTC. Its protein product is CASSEAPGPATYEQYF.

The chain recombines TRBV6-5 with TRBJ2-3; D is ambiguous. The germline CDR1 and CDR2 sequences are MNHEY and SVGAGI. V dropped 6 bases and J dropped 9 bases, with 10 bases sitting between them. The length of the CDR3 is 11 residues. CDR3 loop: CASSPGITQYF. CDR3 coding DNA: TGTGCCAGCAGCCCGGGCATAACGCAGTATTTT.

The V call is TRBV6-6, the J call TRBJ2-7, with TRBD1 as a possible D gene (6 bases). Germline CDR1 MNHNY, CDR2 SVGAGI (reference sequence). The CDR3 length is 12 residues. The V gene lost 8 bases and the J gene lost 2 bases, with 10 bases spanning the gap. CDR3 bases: TGTGCCAGCGGGGACACCACCTACGAGCAGTACTTC. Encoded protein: CASGDTTYEQYF.

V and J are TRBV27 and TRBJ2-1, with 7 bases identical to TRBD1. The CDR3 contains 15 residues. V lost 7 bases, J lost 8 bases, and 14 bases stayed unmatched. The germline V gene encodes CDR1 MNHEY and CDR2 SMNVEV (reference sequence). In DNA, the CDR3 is TGTGCCAGCACAAATACAGGGGCCCCCCCTTATGAGCAGTTCTTC. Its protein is CASTNTGAPPYEQFF.

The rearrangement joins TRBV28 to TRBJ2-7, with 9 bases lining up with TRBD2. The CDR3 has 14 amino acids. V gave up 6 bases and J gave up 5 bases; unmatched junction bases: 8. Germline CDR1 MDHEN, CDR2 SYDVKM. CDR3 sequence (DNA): TGTGCCAGCAGGCGTAGCGGGGGAGGGAACGAGCAGTACTTC. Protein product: CASRRSGGGNEQYF.

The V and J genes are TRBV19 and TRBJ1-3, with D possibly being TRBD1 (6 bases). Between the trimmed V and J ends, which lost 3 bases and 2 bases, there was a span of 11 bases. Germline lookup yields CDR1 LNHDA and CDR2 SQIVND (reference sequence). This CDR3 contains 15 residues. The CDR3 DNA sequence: TGTGCCAGTAGTATCGATGCAGGGGCTGGAAACACCATATATTTT. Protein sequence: CASSIDAGAGNTIYF.

CDR3 residues: CASSPGFKASSGANVLTF. The CDR3, as DNA: TGTGCCAGCAGCCCCGGATTTAAGGCAAGCTCTGGGGCCAACGTCCTGACTTTC. This chain joins TRBV7-9 and TRBJ2-6; D gene unclear. Trimming removed 5 bases from V and 0 bases from J, with 17 bases in between. CDR1 is SEHNR and CDR2 is FQNEAQ in the germline V gene (reference sequence). This CDR3 has 18 amino acids.

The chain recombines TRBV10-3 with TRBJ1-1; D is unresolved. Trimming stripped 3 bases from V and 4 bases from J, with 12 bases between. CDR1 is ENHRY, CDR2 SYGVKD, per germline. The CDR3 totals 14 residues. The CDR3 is CAISEWVGGTEAFF. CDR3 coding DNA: TGTGCCATCAGTGAATGGGTTGGCGGCACTGAAGCTTTCTTT.

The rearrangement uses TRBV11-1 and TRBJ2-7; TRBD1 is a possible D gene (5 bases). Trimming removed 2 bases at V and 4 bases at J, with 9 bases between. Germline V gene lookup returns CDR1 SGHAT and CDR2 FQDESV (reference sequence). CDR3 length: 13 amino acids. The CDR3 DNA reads TGTGCCAGCAGCTTACGGCAGGGTTACGAGCAGTACTTC. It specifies CASSLRQGYEQYF.

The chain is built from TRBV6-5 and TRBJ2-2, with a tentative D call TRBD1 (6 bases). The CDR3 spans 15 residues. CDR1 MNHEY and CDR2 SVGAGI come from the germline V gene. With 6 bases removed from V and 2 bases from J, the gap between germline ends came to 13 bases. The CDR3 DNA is TGTGCCAGCAGCTGGAACAGGGAAAACACCGGGGAGCTGTTTTTT. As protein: CASSWNRENTGELFF.

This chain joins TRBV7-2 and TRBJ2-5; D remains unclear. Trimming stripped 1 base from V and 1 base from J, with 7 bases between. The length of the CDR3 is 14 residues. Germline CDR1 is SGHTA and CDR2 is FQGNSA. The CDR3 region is CASSLDRVQETQYF. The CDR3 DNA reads TGTGCCAGCAGCTTAGATAGGGTCCAAGAGACCCAGTACTTC.

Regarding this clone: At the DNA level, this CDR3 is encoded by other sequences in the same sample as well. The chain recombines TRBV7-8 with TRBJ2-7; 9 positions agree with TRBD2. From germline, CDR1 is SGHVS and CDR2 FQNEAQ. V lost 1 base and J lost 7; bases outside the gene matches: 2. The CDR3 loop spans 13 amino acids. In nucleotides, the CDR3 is TGTGCCAGCAGCTTAGGTAGCGGGGGAGAGCAGTACTTC. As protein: CASSLGSGGEQYF. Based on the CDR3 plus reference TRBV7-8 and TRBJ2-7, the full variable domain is GAGVSQSPRYKVAKRGQDVALRCDPISGHVSLFWYQQALGQGPEFLTYFQNEAQLDKSGLPSDRFFAERPEGSVSTLKIQRTQQEDSAVYLCASSLGSGGEQYFGPGTRLTVT.

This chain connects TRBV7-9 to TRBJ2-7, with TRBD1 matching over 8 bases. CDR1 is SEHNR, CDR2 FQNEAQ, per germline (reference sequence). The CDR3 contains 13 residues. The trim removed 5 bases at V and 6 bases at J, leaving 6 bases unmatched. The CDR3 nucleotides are TGTGCCAGCAGCGGGCCCAGGGGGCTCGAGCAGTACTTC. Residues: CASSGPRGLEQYF.

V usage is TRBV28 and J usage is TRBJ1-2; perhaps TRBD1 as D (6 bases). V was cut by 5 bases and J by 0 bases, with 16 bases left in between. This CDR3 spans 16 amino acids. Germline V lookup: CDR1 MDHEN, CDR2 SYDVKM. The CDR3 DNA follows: TGTGCCAGCAGTCCCCGGGGGCCGTCTACTAACTATGGCTACACCTTC. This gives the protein CASSPRGPSTNYGYTF.

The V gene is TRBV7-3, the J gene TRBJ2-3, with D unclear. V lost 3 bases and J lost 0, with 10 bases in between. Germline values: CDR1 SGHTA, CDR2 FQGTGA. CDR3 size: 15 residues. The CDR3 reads CASSLVGASTDTQYF. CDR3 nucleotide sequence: TGTGCCAGCAGCTTGGTAGGAGCTAGCACAGATACGCAGTATTTT.

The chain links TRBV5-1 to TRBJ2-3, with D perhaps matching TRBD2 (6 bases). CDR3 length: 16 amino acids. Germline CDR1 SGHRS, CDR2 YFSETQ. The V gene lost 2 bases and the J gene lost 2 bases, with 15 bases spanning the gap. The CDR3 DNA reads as TGCGCCAGCAGCTTTATCCCCGGGAGATACACAGATACGCAGTATTTT. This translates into CASSFIPGRYTDTQYF.

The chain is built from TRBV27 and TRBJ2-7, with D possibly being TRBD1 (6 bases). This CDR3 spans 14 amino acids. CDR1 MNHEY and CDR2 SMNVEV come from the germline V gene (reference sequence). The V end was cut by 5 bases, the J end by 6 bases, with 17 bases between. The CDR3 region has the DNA TGTGCCAGCAGTCCAACAGGGTCTACTCGCGAGCAGTACTTC. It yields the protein CASSPTGSTREQYF.

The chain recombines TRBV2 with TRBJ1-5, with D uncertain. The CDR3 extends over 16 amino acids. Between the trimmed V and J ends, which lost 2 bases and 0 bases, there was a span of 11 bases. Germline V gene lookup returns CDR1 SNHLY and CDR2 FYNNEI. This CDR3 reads CASSEISTYSNQPQHF. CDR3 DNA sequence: TGTGCCAGCAGTGAAATTTCGACTTATAGCAATCAGCCCCAGCATTTT.